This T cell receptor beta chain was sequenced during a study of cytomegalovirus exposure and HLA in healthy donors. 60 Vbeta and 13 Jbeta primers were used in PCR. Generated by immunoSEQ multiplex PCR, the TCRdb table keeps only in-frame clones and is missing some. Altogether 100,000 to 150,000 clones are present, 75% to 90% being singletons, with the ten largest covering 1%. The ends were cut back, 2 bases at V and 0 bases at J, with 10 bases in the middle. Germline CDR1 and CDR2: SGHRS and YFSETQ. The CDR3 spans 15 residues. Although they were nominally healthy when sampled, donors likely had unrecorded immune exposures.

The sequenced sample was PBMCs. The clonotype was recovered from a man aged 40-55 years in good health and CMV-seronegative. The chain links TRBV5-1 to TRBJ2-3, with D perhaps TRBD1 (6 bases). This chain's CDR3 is CASSFGQQSTDTQYF. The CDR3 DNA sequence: TGCGCCAGCAGCTTTGGACAGCAAAGCACAGATACGCAGTATTTT.